Detailed here is one T cell receptor beta chain. The antigen is undetermined. This record comes from a study of blood T cells in healthy people across ages. V lost 4 bases, J lost 9 bases, and 9 bases stayed unmatched. The CDR3 contains 15 residues. The germline V gene has CDR1 SGHVS and CDR2 FQNEAQ. Then a second PCR, running about 6 to 12 cycles, was carried out with a sample-barcoded 5' primer and a J-beta primer mix. A template-switch adaptor containing 12 random nucleotides labeled each cDNA molecule. TCRdb re-called the 5' RACE reads with MiXCR, one entry per CDR3 protein. Of under 2,000,000 distinct CDR3 sequences detected, roughly 50% appear once; the ten largest clones hold less than 2.5%. Every participating donor contributed about 10 milliliters of peripheral blood through a draw. Study observations and caveats: Long-lived and aged donors differed, with more naive CD4+ cells and higher diversity in the long-lived. The diversity estimates, figures obtained from one million T cells, were considered underestimates.

The sequencing sample was made of blood. This chain connects TRBV7-8 to TRBJ2-1, with 10 bases lining up with TRBD1. The TCR comes from a middle-aged woman in good health. The DNA for the CDR3 is TGTGCCAGCAGCTCCGACAGGGGGCGGTGGGGTGAGCAGTTCTTC. Translated: CASSSDRGRWGEQFF. The entire variable domain, with the rest obtained from reference TRBV7-8 and TRBJ2-1, is as follows: GAGVSQSPRYKVAKRGQDVALRCDPISGHVSLFWYQQALGQGPEFLTYFQNEAQLDKSGLPSDRFFAERPEGSVSTLKIQRTQQEDSAVYLCASSSDRGRWGEQFFGPGTRLTVL.